The entry below describes one TCR beta chain. Its antigen is not identified. Different DNA sequences within this sample yield the same CDR3. J lost 0 bases, V lost 5 bases, and 4 bases had no gene match. The CDR3 sequence is 15 residues long. From germline, CDR1 is SEHNR and CDR2 FQNEAQ (reference sequence). Expressed TCRB transcripts were sequenced because the entire RNA isolate underwent reverse transcription. Profiling relied on immunoSEQ multiplex PCR, and the TCRdb table lists in-frame clones only, not all of them. The data show about 660,000 clones, around an eighth seen once. The sample belongs to a study of beta chain features in type 1 diabetes. Study results and caveats: Any HLA effect on TCRB rearrangement was left unresolved by small sub-analyses. Across all four CD4+ subsets, people with type 1 diabetes showed modestly shorter TCRB CDR3s.

Sequencing was carried out using naive CD4+ T cells from blood. This chain connects TRBV7-9 to TRBJ1-5; TRBD1 matches 7 bases. This sequence was found in a man aged 18 to 29 with type 1 diabetes. For the CDR3, the DNA is TGTGCCAGCAGCCTCGGGACAGCTAGCAATCAGCCCCAGCATTTT. Translated: CASSLGTASNQPQHF.